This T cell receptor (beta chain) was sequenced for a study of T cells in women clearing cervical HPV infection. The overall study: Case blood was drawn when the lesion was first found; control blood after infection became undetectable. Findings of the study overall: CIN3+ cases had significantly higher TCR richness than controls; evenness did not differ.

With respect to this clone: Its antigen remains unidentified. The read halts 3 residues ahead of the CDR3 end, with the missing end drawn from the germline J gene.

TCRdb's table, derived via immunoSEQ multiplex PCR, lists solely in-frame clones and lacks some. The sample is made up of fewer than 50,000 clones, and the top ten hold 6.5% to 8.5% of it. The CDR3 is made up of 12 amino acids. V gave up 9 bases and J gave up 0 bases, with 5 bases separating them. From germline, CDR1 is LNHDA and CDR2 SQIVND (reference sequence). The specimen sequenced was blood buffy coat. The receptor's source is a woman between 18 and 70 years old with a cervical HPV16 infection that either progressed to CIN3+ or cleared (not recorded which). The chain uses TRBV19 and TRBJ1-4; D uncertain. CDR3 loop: CASYATNEKLFF. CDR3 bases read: TGTGCCAGCTACGCAACTAATGAAAAA.